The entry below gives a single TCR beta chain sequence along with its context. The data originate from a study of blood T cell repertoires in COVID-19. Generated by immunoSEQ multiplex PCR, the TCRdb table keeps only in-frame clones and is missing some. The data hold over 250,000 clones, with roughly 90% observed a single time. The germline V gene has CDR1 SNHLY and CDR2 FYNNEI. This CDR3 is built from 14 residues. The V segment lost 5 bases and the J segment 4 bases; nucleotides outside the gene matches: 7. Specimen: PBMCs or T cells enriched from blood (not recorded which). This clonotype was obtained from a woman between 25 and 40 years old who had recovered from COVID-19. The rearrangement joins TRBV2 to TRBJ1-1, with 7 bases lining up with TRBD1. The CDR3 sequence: CASSTRQGVTEAFF. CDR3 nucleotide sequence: TGTGCCAGCAGTACCAGACAGGGAGTCACTGAAGCTTTCTTT. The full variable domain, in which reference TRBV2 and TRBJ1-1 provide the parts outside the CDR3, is EPEVTQTPSHQVTQMGQEVILRCVPISNHLYFYWYRQILGQKVEFLVSFYNNEISEKSEIFDDQFSVERPDGSNFTLKIRSTKLEDSAMYFCASSTRQGVTEAFFGQGTRLTVV.